The 27 T cell receptor beta chains presented below share a single source sample, sequenced in a study of control samples from healthy donors and cancer patients. Some clones are missing from TCRdb's copy, which holds only in-frame ones; the method was immunoSEQ multiplex PCR. The table lists roughly 170,000 clones, about 93% of them singletons. Sequenced input: blood. All receptors derive from a man between 18 and 35 years old in good health.

In DNA, the CDR3 is TGTGCCAGTACCCCGATGGATGGTGGGAGGTCTGAAGCTTTCTTT. Its translation is CASTPMDGGRSEAFF. J is TRBJ1-1 and V is TRBV19; no clear D gene. Trimming stripped 7 bases from V and 6 bases from J, with 21 bases between. From germline, CDR1 is LNHDA and CDR2 SQIVND (reference sequence). The CDR3 contains 15 residues.

The chain has TRBV3-1 (or the pseudogene TRBV3-2) and TRBJ1-2; the match to TRBD1 covers 7 bases. J lost 7 bases, V lost 1 base, and 6 bases had no gene match. Germline V gene data show CDR1 as LGHDT and CDR2 as YNNKEL (reference sequence). This CDR3 is built from 14 residues. CDR3 residues: CASSQAGGAGGYTF. As DNA, the CDR3 is TGTGCCAGCAGCCAAGCAGGGGGGGCCGGTGGCTACACCTTC.

In the case of this clone: The same CDR3 is also encoded by other DNA sequences in this sample. V usage is TRBV4-1 and J usage is TRBJ2-7; TRBD1 matches 7 bases. The trim removed 0 bases at V and 3 bases at J, leaving 2 bases unmatched. The CDR3 runs to 14 residues. Per germline, CDR1 MGHRA and CDR2 YSYEKL. The CDR3 DNA reads TGCGCCAGCAGCCAAGAGGGGACAGACTACGAGCAGTACTTC. This codes for CASSQEGTDYEQYF.

This chain joins TRBV6-5 and TRBJ2-7; maybe TRBD2 (5 bases). V was shortened by 6 bases and J by 5 bases, with 20 bases between the two germline ends. This CDR3 spans 15 amino acids. CDR1 and CDR2 (germline): MNHEY, SVGAGI. The CDR3: CASSRNRDPKHEQYF. DNA for the CDR3: TGTGCCAGCAGCCGCAACCGGGATCCTAAGCACGAGCAGTACTTC.

The rearrangement uses TRBV27 and TRBJ1-5; TRBD1 aligns across 8 bases. Germline V gives CDR1 MNHEY, CDR2 SMNVEV (reference sequence). The CDR3 is 16 amino acids. Germline trimming cut 2 bases from V and 2 bases from J; bases unmatched to any gene: 5. The CDR3 sequence: CASSLQSDRGNQPQHF. CDR3 bases: TGTGCCAGCAGTTTACAGTCGGACAGGGGCAATCAGCCCCAGCATTTT.

The chain employs TRBV18 and TRBJ2-4; no definite D call. Per germline, CDR1 KGHSH and CDR2 LQKENI. V was trimmed by 0 bases and J by 5 bases, leaving 11 bases between them. The CDR3 totals 15 residues. CDR3 sequence: CASSPPLMSQNIQYF. In DNA form, the CDR3 reads TGTGCCAGCTCACCACCCCTCATGTCTCAAAACATTCAGTACTTC.

V and J are TRBV28 and TRBJ2-7; tentatively, D is TRBD1 (6 bases). Trimming removed 6 bases from V and 2 bases from J, with 17 bases in between. CDR1 and CDR2 from the germline V gene are MDHEN and SYDVKM. This CDR3 has 15 amino acids. The CDR3 coding sequence is TGTGCCAGCAGCCACCGGACAGAACACCCCTACGAGCAGTACTTC. Protein sequence: CASSHRTEHPYEQYF.

The gene calls are TRBV5-1 and TRBJ1-2; no reliable D call. The CDR3 totals 13 residues. V lost 4 bases to trimming and J lost 3 bases, with 10 bases between them. Germline V CDR1 and CDR2: SGHRS, YFSETQ. CDR3 amino acids: CASSRTVDYGYTF. In DNA, the CDR3 is TGCGCCAGCAGCCGGACGGTAGACTATGGCTACACCTTC.

This clone was seen only once. The J gene is TRBJ1-2, the V gene TRBV19; 7 positions agree with TRBD1. V lost 1 base to trimming and J lost 6 bases; unmatched junction nucleotides: 2. This CDR3 spans 13 amino acids. Germline CDR1 and CDR2: LNHDA and SQIVND (reference sequence). The CDR3 reads CASSIVDRDGYTF. CDR3 nucleotide sequence: TGTGCCAGTAGTATAGTCGACAGGGATGGCTACACCTTC.

This chain links TRBV6-1 with TRBJ2-7; 11 bases align to TRBD2. The CDR3 length is 17 residues. The junction had 8 bases not matched to a gene; V was cut back by 2 bases and J by 2 bases. Germline lookup yields CDR1 MNHNS and CDR2 SASEGT. CDR3 DNA sequence: TGTGCCAGCAGTGAATGGGCAACTAGCGGGGGTCCCTACGAGCAGTACTTC. Translating it yields CASSEWATSGGPYEQYF.

This rearrangement joins TRBV5-1 to TRBJ2-5; tentative D call: TRBD2 (5 bases). The V end was cut by 1 base, the J end by 5 bases, with 12 bases between. The CDR3 is 14 amino acids. Germline V gene data show CDR1 as SGHRS and CDR2 as YFSETQ. The CDR3 DNA sequence: TGCGCCAGCAGCTTGCTAAAAGGGAGCGAGACCCAGTACTTC. Amino acid sequence: CASSLLKGSETQYF.

This sequence joins TRBV3-1 (or the pseudogene TRBV3-2) and TRBJ2-7; perhaps TRBD2 as D (6 bases). Per the germline V gene, CDR1 is LGHDT and CDR2 is YNNKEL (reference sequence). The CDR3 is 14 amino acids. Trimming pared 6 bases from V and 1 base from J, leaving 13 bases between. The CDR3 is CASSRGGFSYEQYF. The CDR3 DNA reads TGTGCCAGCAGTCGCGGAGGGTTTTCCTACGAGCAGTACTTC.

The rearrangement uses TRBV6-1 and TRBJ2-3; D gene uncertain. The CDR3 has 12 amino acids. The V end lost 2 bases, the J end lost 6 bases, and 6 bases lay between the germline ends. Germline V gene sequence: CDR1 MNHNS, CDR2 SASEGT. The DNA of the CDR3 is TGTGCCAGCAGTGAACAGGTGGATACGCAGTATTTT. Translating it yields CASSEQVDTQYF.

This chain links TRBV9 with TRBJ1-2, with D maybe TRBD1 (5 bases). This CDR3 is built from 14 residues. V was shortened by 4 bases and J by 1 base, with 11 bases between the two germline ends. Looked up from germline, CDR1 is SGDLS and CDR2 is YYNGEE. This CDR3 reads CASSSPGGNYGYTF. CDR3 nucleotides: TGTGCCAGCAGCTCGCCCGGGGGTAACTATGGCTACACCTTC.

This rearrangement joins TRBV15 to TRBJ1-5; 11 bases are shared with TRBD1. Per the germline V gene, CDR1 is LNHNV and CDR2 is YYDKDF (reference sequence). J lost 6 bases, V lost 11 bases, and 6 bases had no gene match. The CDR3 totals 13 residues. The DNA for the CDR3 is TGTGCCTCCGGGGGGACAGGGGGTCAGCCCCAGCATTTT. Amino acid sequence: CASGGTGGQPQHF. Based on the CDR3 plus reference TRBV15 and TRBJ1-5, the full variable domain is DAMVIQNPRYQVTQFGKPVTLSCSQTLNHNVMYWYQQKSSQAPKLLFHYYDKDFNNEADTPDNFQSRRPNTSFCFLDIRSPGLGDTAMYLCASGGTGGQPQHFGDGTRLSIL.

The sample holds one count of this clone. This sequence joins TRBV3-1 (or the pseudogene TRBV3-2) and TRBJ1-6; 7 nucleotides align to TRBD1. Germline CDR1 is LGHDT and CDR2 is YNNKEL (reference sequence). With 2 bases clipped from V and 6 bases from J, the junction kept 16 bases outside the gene matches. CDR3 size: 19 residues. DNA of the CDR3: TGTGCCAGCAGCCAAAACCTCGGGGGAACAGGGGTCGGTAATTCACCCCTCCACTTT. The encoded protein is CASSQNLGGTGVGNSPLHF.

The chain uses TRBV27 and TRBJ2-1; 9 nucleotides align to TRBD2. V was pared by 4 bases and J by 6 bases, with 22 bases of the junction left unmatched. The CDR3 sequence is 20 residues long. Germline V gives CDR1 MNHEY, CDR2 SMNVEV (reference sequence). CDR3 residues: CASSSWGGPWDAAGGNEQFF. CDR3 coding DNA: TGTGCCAGCAGTTCTTGGGGGGGGCCATGGGACGCAGCGGGGGGCAATGAGCAGTTCTTC.

V usage is TRBV6-4 and J usage is TRBJ2-7, with no clear D. CDR3 length: 14 residues. CDR1 is MRHNA and CDR2 is SNTAGT in the germline V gene. Trimming pared 7 bases from V and 2 bases from J, leaving 15 bases between. CDR3 sequence (DNA): TGTGCCAGCATCGGAACGCTAAAGACCTACGAGCAGTACTTC. It codes for CASIGTLKTYEQYF.

In its sample, this clone was seen a few times. The genes are TRBV3-1 (or the pseudogene TRBV3-2) and TRBJ2-7; tentatively, D is TRBD1 (6 bases). The length of the CDR3 is 15 residues. Trimming removed 0 bases from V and 0 bases from J, with 9 bases in between. The germline V gene encodes CDR1 LGHDT and CDR2 YNNKEL (reference sequence). CDR3 amino acids: CASSQEGGDSYEQYF. The CDR3 DNA sequence: TGTGCCAGCAGCCAAGAAGGGGGAGACTCCTACGAGCAGTACTTC.

V is TRBV11-3 and J is TRBJ1-6, with 11 nucleotides matching TRBD1. Per germline, CDR1 SGHNT and CDR2 YENEEA. CDR3 length: 20 residues. After removal of 0 bases from V and 7 bases from J, the junction contained 14 bases not matched to a gene. The CDR3, as DNA: TGTGCCAGCAGCTTAGATTTTTCAGGACAGGGGGCTGGGGGGAATTCACCCCTCCACTTT. Its protein is CASSLDFSGQGAGGNSPLHF.

The gene calls are TRBV20-1 and TRBJ2-1; 14 positions agree with TRBD2. Germline V gives CDR1 DFQATT, CDR2 SNEGSKA (reference sequence). The CDR3 is 16 residues long. V shed 3 bases and J 9 bases; nucleotides not matched to a gene: 10. The CDR3: CSASPPGLAGAGEQFF. CDR3 sequence (DNA): TGCAGTGCTAGTCCCCCGGGACTAGCGGGGGCCGGTGAGCAGTTCTTC.

In nucleotides, the CDR3 is TGTGCCAGCAGTTACTTAGGGACAGTAAATGAAAAACTGTTTTTT. Residues: CASSYLGTVNEKLFF. This chain connects TRBV6-6 to TRBJ1-4; 7 bases agree with TRBD1. After removal of 1 base from V and 5 bases from J, the junction contained 4 bases not matched to a gene. Germline loops: CDR1 MNHNY, CDR2 SVGAGI (reference sequence). The CDR3 totals 15 residues.

V and J are TRBV5-6 and TRBJ2-7, with 8 bases matching TRBD1. The CDR3 covers 15 residues. V was pared by 0 bases and J by 3 bases, with 5 bases of the junction left unmatched. Germline CDR1 reads SGHDT; CDR2 reads YYEEEE. This CDR3 is CASSLEGTGFYEQYF. The CDR3, as DNA: TGTGCCAGCAGCTTGGAAGGGACAGGATTCTACGAGCAGTACTTC.

The rearrangement uses TRBV24-1 and TRBJ2-3, with D possibly TRBD2 on 5 matching bases. The V end was cut by 5 bases, the J end by 1 base, with 6 bases between. The CDR3 runs 13 residues. CDR1 and CDR2 from the germline V gene are KGHDR and SFDVKD. CDR3 bases: TGTGCCACCAGTGGGCGGGGCACAGATACGCAGTATTTT. This gives the protein CATSGRGTDTQYF.

The chain uses TRBV19 and TRBJ2-4; maybe TRBD2 (6 bases). In germline, CDR1 is LNHDA, CDR2 SQIVND (reference sequence). The length of the CDR3 is 14 residues. Between the trimmed V and J ends, which lost 4 bases and 5 bases, there was a span of 12 bases. CDR3 sequence: CASSRGEAQNIQYF. CDR3 bases: TGTGCCAGTAGTAGGGGGGAGGCTCAAAACATTCAGTACTTC.

The rearrangement joins TRBV5-1 to TRBJ1-6, with D possibly matching TRBD1 (5 bases). Trimming cost V 4 bases and J 5 bases, with 19 bases left between them. In germline, CDR1 is SGHRS, CDR2 YFSETQ. The CDR3 runs 17 residues. The CDR3 DNA sequence: TGCGCCAGCAGCCCACGGGGGGGGAATCCCAATAATTCACCCCTCCACTTT. It specifies CASSPRGGNPNNSPLHF.

The V gene is TRBV5-5, the J gene TRBJ1-5; unclear D gene. The CDR3 is made up of 15 amino acids. The V end lost 1 base, the J end lost 0 bases, and 8 bases lay between the germline ends. Germline CDR1 SGHKS, CDR2 YYEKEE (reference sequence). The CDR3 spells CASSLLGDSNQPQHF. Written as DNA, the CDR3 is TGTGCCAGCAGCTTGTTAGGAGATAGCAATCAGCCCCAGCATTTT. The full variable domain, its missing parts supplied by reference TRBV5-5 and TRBJ1-5, is DAGVTQSPTHLIKTRGQQVTLRCSPISGHKSVSWYQQVLGQGPQFIFQYYEKEERGRGNFPDRFSARQFPNYSSELNVNALLLGDSALYLCASSLLGDSNQPQHFGDGTRLSIL.